Included here is one T cell receptor (beta chain) sequence, with context. Its antigen is not identified. CDR1 and CDR2 (germline): SGHDT, YYEEEE. Trimming took 4 bases from V and 1 from J, leaving 17 bases between them. The CDR3 is made up of 16 amino acids. This record belongs to a study of T cells after yellow fever vaccination. Study-level background: SMART-Seq v4 Ultra Low Input prepared the low-cell-number fractions. The study, taken as a whole, reports: Few clonotypes appeared in both CD4 and CD8 compartments. Clones that expanded after primary vaccination mostly reappeared after the booster (less than 98% CD4, 88% CD8). By day 5 rather than day 15, the secondary response had peaked, though it was weaker.

TCRdb used MiXCR to reprocess the 5' RACE reads, holding one entry per CDR3 protein. This repertoire shows under 150,000 distinct CDR3 sequences, around 15% found once; its top ten account for roughly 47%. The TCR comes from a man between 18 and 29 years old who received the YFV17D yellow fever vaccine. The rearrangement links TRBV5-6 to TRBJ2-5; tentative D call: TRBD1 (6 bases). This specimen was CD8+ T cells sorted from PBMCs, taken 5 days after the yellow fever booster vaccination. CDR3 DNA sequence: TGTGCCAGCAGCCATCCGGAGACAGGCCTCCAAGAGACCCAGTACTTC. It is translated as CASSHPETGLQETQYF. Together with reference TRBV5-6 and TRBJ2-5, the CDR3 gives the full variable domain: DAGVTQSPTHLIKTRGQQVTLRCSPKSGHDTVSWYQQALGQGPQFIFQYYEEEERQRGNFPDRFSGHQFPNYSSELNVNALLLGDSALYLCASSHPETGLQETQYFGPGTRLLVL.